These T cell receptor beta chains were read from a single sample in a study of blood T cell repertoires in COVID-19. Only in-frame clones appear in the TCRdb table, and some are missing; sequencing was by immunoSEQ multiplex PCR. The table records under 300,000 clones, approximately 79% of them present only once. The specimen was peripheral blood. Every receptor here comes from a woman older than 75 with active or convalescent COVID-19. Each CDR3 is given with its conserved first and last residue. The D gene is left open where the match is weak. Only some rows state a clone size, as once, few, many or a class for expanded clones.

v_gene,len,d_gene,j_gene,abundance,CDR3aa,CDR3nt
TRBV4-1,15,-,TRBJ1-2,-,CASSDARGKNYGYTF,TGCGCCAGCAGCGACGCACGGGGAAAAAACTATGGCTACACCTTC
TRBV28,12,-,TRBJ1-1,once,CASKTGWSEAFF,TGTGCCAGCAAAACAGGGTGGAGTGAAGCTTTCTTT
TRBV19,17,TRBD1,TRBJ1-2,-,CASSGQGGLRGFYGYTF,TGTGCCAGTAGCGGACAGGGGGGACTTCGGGGATTTTATGGCTACACCTTC
TRBV30,13,-,TRBJ1-6,-,CAWSVGGNSPLHF,TGTGCCTGGAGTGTAGGCGGGAATTCACCCCTCCACTTT
TRBV27,15,-,TRBJ1-1,-,CASSLSFSQNTEAFF,TGTGCCAGCAGTTTATCTTTTAGCCAGAACACTGAAGCTTTCTTT
TRBV7-9,16,-,TRBJ1-5,-,CASSGPGHRSDQPQHF,TGTGCCAGCAGCGGTCCGGGACACAGAAGCGATCAGCCCCAGCATTTT
TRBV7-2,12,-,TRBJ1-1,-,CASSLALRPAFF,TGTGCCAGCAGCTTAGCGCTCAGGCCGGCTTTCTTT
TRBV20-1,11,-,TRBJ1-5,-,CSASRGQPQHF,TGCAGTGCTAGTCGAGGCCAGCCCCAGCATTTT
TRBV21-1,13,-,TRBJ2-5,once,CASSTQGRKTQYF,TGTGCCAGCAGCACACAGGGAAGGAAGACCCAGTACTTC
TRBV4-1,16,TRBD1,TRBJ2-7,few,CASSPRPGTGFYEQYF,TGCGCCAGCAGCCCTCGACCGGGGACAGGGTTCTACGAGCAGTACTTC
TRBV7-8,16,-,TRBJ1-4,few,CASSLLSGNRNEKLFF,TGTGCCAGCAGCCTCCTGTCGGGTAATAGGAATGAAAAACTGTTTTTT
TRBV5-4,16,TRBD1,TRBJ1-2,-,CASSPGQGAFVGGYTF,TGTGCCAGCAGCCCCGGGCAGGGGGCTTTTGTTGGTGGCTACACCTTC
TRBV18,14,-,TRBJ2-5,-,CASSPFVDQETQYF,TGTGCCAGCTCACCATTCGTAGACCAAGAGACCCAGTACTTC
TRBV24-1,13,-,TRBJ2-7,-,CATSELNRAEQYF,TGTGCCACCAGTGAACTAAACAGGGCCGAGCAGTACTTC
TRBV30,17,-,TRBJ2-4,-,CAWSLGGTVVAKNIQYF,TGTGCCTGGAGTCTTGGGGGGACCGTCGTGGCCAAAAACATTCAGTACTTC
TRBV3-1/TRBV3-2,12,-,TRBJ2-7,-,CASSQDRVKQYF,TGTGCCAGCAGCCAAGATCGTGTTAAGCAGTACTTC
TRBV6-1,14,-,TRBJ2-7,-,CASSENRVPGEQYF,TGTGCCAGCAGTGAAAATCGGGTTCCGGGGGAGCAGTACTTC
TRBV28,14,TRBD1,TRBJ1-2,-,CASSLTGSFYGYTF,TGTGCCAGCAGTCTGACAGGGAGTTTCTATGGCTACACCTTC
TRBV28,13,-,TRBJ1-5,-,CASRLYQNQPQHF,TGTGCCAGCCGCCTATATCAAAATCAGCCCCAGCATTTT
TRBV5-1,16,TRBD2,TRBJ2-5,-,CASSFRTSGHQETQYF,TGCGCCAGCAGCTTTAGGACTAGCGGGCACCAAGAGACCCAGTACTTC
TRBV10-2,11,-,TRBJ1-1,-,CASTINSEAFF,TGCGCCAGCACCATTAACAGCGAAGCTTTCTTT
TRBV10-1,14,TRBD2,TRBJ2-3,-,CASSESSSGALWYF,TGCGCCAGCAGTGAGTCGTCAAGCGGGGCTCTATGGTATTTT
TRBV2,15,TRBD1,TRBJ1-6,once,CASSLQGAPSSPLHF,TGTGCCAGCAGTTTACAGGGGGCGCCATCTTCACCCCTCCACTTT
TRBV7-8,13,-,TRBJ1-2,few,CASSLVGVDGYTF,TGTGCCAGCAGCTTAGTAGGGGTTGATGGCTACACCTTC
TRBV5-4,15,-,TRBJ1-3,-,CASSSMEVSGNTIYF,TGTGCCAGCAGCTCCATGGAGGTGTCCGGAAACACCATATATTTT
TRBV11-3,15,-,TRBJ2-1,-,CASSSGYVVGNEQFF,TGTGCCAGCAGCTCAGGGTATGTTGTGGGTAATGAGCAGTTCTTC
TRBV18,16,TRBD2,TRBJ2-1,-,CASSPRLAGVGNEQFF,TGTGCCAGCTCACCACGACTAGCGGGAGTAGGGAATGAGCAGTTCTTC
TRBV29-1,13,TRBD1,TRBJ1-1,once,CSVGQGQNTEAFF,TGCAGCGTTGGACAGGGTCAGAACACTGAAGCTTTCTTT
TRBV10-3,13,-,TRBJ1-1,-,CAIGMEPNTEAFF,TGTGCCATCGGAATGGAGCCGAACACTGAAGCTTTCTTT
TRBV11-2,14,TRBD1,TRBJ1-1,once,CASSLDRGDTEAFF,TGTGCCAGCAGCTTAGACAGGGGGGATACTGAAGCTTTCTTT
TRBV10-1,15,-,TRBJ2-1,-,CASSPSPGPVDEQFF,TGCGCCAGCAGTCCCTCTCCTGGGCCGGTTGATGAGCAGTTCTTC
TRBV28,14,-,TRBJ1-5,-,CASSIGAFNQPQHF,TGTGCCAGCAGCATAGGGGCCTTTAATCAGCCCCAGCATTTT
TRBV2,15,-,TRBJ1-5,-,CASRGGRGSNQPQHF,TGTGCCAGCAGGGGGGGGAGAGGGAGCAATCAGCCCCAGCATTTT
TRBV19,14,-,TRBJ1-1,few,CASSDRSMNTEAFF,TGTGCCAGTAGCGACCGGAGCATGAACACTGAAGCTTTCTTT
TRBV3-1/TRBV3-2,14,-,TRBJ2-1,-,CASSQGLVRSWQFF,TGTGCCAGCAGCCAAGGTCTGGTCCGGAGTTGGCAGTTCTTC
TRBV5-1,14,TRBD2,TRBJ2-7,-,CASSLAGGAYEQYF,TGCGCCAGCAGCCTAGCGGGGGGAGCCTACGAGCAGTACTTC
TRBV7-8,15,TRBD2,TRBJ2-1,-,CASTPWRGDDNEQFF,TGTGCCAGCACCCCCTGGCGGGGGGACGACAATGAGCAGTTCTTC
TRBV11-2,17,TRBD2,TRBJ2-3,-,CASKLQSGGAGTDTQYF,TGTGCCTCGAAACTACAAAGCGGGGGGGCAGGCACAGATACGCAGTATTTT
TRBV7-2,15,TRBD1,TRBJ2-5,-,CASSPWTGEGETQYF,TGTGCCAGCAGCCCTTGGACAGGGGAGGGGGAGACCCAGTACTTC
TRBV7-9,17,TRBD1,TRBJ2-4,-,CASSLGGGRGRVNIQYF,TGTGCCAGCAGCTTAGGAGGCGGCAGGGGGCGAGTAAACATTCAGTACTTC
TRBV10-3,18,TRBD1,TRBJ1-2,-,CAISESRWDSPGIYGYTF,TGTGCCATCAGTGAGTCGAGGTGGGACAGCCCTGGGATCTATGGCTACACCTTC
TRBV9,14,TRBD1,TRBJ1-2,-,CASSAGQGQYGYTF,TGTGCCAGCAGCGCCGGACAGGGGCAATATGGCTACACCTTC
TRBV29-1,14,-,TRBJ2-2,-,CSGQQGLGTGELFF,TGCAGCGGGCAACAGGGTTTAGGCACCGGGGAGCTGTTTTTT
TRBV21-1,16,-,TRBJ1-2,-,CASSKARQQGDYGYTF,TGTGCCAGCAGCAAAGCCCGCCAGCAGGGGGACTATGGCTACACCTTC
TRBV7-9,16,-,TRBJ2-2,once,CASRRATGGLGGELFF,TGTGCCAGCAGGCGAGCGACAGGGGGACTAGGCGGGGAGCTGTTTTTT
TRBV10-3,15,-,TRBJ1-6,once,CAISEGGAGNSPLHF,TGTGCCATCAGTGAGGGGGGGGCCGGGAATTCACCCCTCCACTTT
TRBV28,17,TRBD1,TRBJ1-5,-,CASTTRTGGYSNQPQHF,TGTGCCAGCACCACTCGGACAGGGGGTTATAGCAATCAGCCCCAGCATTTT
TRBV13,15,TRBD1,TRBJ2-1,few,CASSQQGISKNEQFF,TGTGCCAGCAGCCAACAGGGGATATCTAAGAATGAGCAGTTCTTC